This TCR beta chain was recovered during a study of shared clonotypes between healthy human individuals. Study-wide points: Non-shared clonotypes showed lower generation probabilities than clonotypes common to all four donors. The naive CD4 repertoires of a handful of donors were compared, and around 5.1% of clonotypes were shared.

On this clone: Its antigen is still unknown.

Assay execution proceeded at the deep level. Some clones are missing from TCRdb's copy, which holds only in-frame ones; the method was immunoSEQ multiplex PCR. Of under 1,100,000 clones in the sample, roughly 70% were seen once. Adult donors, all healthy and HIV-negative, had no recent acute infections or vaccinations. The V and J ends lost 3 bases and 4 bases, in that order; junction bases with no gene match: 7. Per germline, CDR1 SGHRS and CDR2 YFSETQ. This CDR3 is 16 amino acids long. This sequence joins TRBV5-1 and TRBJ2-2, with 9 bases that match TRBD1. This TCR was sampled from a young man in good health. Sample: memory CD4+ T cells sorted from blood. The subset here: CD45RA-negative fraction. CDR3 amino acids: CASSSPQGAPTGELFF. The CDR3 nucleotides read TGCGCCAGCAGCTCCCCACAGGGGGCGCCCACCGGGGAGCTGTTTTTT.